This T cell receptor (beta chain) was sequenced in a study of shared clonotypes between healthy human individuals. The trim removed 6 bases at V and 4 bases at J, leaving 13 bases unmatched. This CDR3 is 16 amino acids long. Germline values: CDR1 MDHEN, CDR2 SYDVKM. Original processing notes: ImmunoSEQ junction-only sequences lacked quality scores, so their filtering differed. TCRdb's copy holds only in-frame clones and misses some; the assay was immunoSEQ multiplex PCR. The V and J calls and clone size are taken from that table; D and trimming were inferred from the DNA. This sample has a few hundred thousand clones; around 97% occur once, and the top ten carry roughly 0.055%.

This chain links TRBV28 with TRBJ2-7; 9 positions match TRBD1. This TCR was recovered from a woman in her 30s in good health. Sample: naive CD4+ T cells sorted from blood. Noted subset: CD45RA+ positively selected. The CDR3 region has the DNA TGTGCCAGCAGCCCCCAAGGGACAGGGACCAGGTACGAGCAGTACTTC. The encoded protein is CASSPQGTGTRYEQYF.